These T cell receptor beta chains were read from a single sample in a study of neurological immune-mediated disorders. TCRdb re-called the 5' RACE reads with MiXCR, one entry per CDR3 protein. The data contain around 49,000 distinct CDR3 sequences, 13% of them singletons. Sequencing was carried out using PBMCs. The receptor source for this set is a male donor with HTLV-1-associated myelopathy (HAM/TSP). Both conserved end residues are part of each CDR3. The D gene is left open where the match is weak. For some rows the clone size is stated as once, few or many, or as a class when expanded; others skip it.

clone size	V gene	D gene	J gene	CDR3 DNA	CDR3 protein
many	TRBV5-5	.	TRBJ2-7	TGTGCCAGCAGCTTGGAAACGCCCTACGAGCAGTACTTC	CASSLETPYEQYF
many	TRBV7-2	.	TRBJ2-7	TGTGCCAGCAGCCGGGGACGGTTCTTGGGGGAGCAGTACTTC	CASSRGRFLGEQYF
many	TRBV27	.	TRBJ1-4	TGTGCCAGCAGTTTATATATGGGAACCCGGCAGGGCGGTGAAAAACTGTTTTTT	CASSLYMGTRQGGEKLFF
many	TRBV12-3/TRBV12-4	TRBD1	TRBJ1-2	TGTGCCAGCAGTCGGGACAGCTATGGCTACACCTTC	CASSRDSYGYTF
many	TRBV20-1	.	TRBJ2-7	TGCAGTGCTAGAGTAGACTACGAGCAGTACTTC	CSARVDYEQYF
many	TRBV7-2	.	TRBJ2-7	TGTGCCAGCAGCCCGGGTAGCGGACCCTACGAGCAGTACTTC	CASSPGSGPYEQYF
many	TRBV4-3	TRBD1	TRBJ1-1	TGCGCCAGCAGCCAGGACAGGGGGGCTGAAGCTTTCTTT	CASSQDRGAEAFF
many	TRBV12-3/TRBV12-4	.	TRBJ1-6	TGTGCCAGCAGTTTAGAGCATAATTCACCCCTCCACTTT	CASSLEHNSPLHF
many	TRBV5-6	.	TRBJ2-5	TGTGCCAGCAGCTTGGAGTTATTCGGCAGACAAGAGACCCAGTACTTC	CASSLELFGRQETQYF
many	TRBV20-1	.	TRBJ2-3	TGCAGTGCTAGTGGGCGAGCTAGCACAGATACGCAGTATTTT	CSASGRASTDTQYF
many	TRBV12-3/TRBV12-4	TRBD1	TRBJ2-7	TGTGCCAGTTCTCGAGACAGGGTCGTCTACGAGCAGTACTTC	CASSRDRVVYEQYF
.	TRBV5-1	TRBD2	TRBJ2-3	TGCGCCAGCAGCTTTTGGGCTAGCGGGGGCCTTACAGATACGCAGTATTTT	CASSFWASGGLTDTQYF
once	TRBV5-1	.	TRBJ2-1	TGCGCCAGCAGCTCGGATGGGGGGCATAACAATGAGCAGTTCTTC	CASSSDGGHNNEQFF
many	TRBV15	.	TRBJ1-4	TGTGCCACCAGCAGAGATGGGCGGACTAATGAAAAACTGTTTTTT	CATSRDGRTNEKLFF
many	TRBV12-3/TRBV12-4	.	TRBJ2-7	TGTGCCAGCAGTCTGACAGGTCCTCGTACCTACGAGCAGTACTTC	CASSLTGPRTYEQYF
.	TRBV20-1	TRBD1	TRBJ2-5	TGCAGTGCTAGAGATCCGACAGGGGTAGAGACCCAGTACTTC	CSARDPTGVETQYF
many	TRBV5-6	.	TRBJ2-5	TGTGCCAGCAGCTTGGACCCCCAAGGGCAGACCCAGTACTTC	CASSLDPQGQTQYF
many	TRBV5-1	.	TRBJ2-7	TGCGCCAGCAGCTTCCGGGACACTCCTACCTACGAGCAGTACTTC	CASSFRDTPTYEQYF
many	TRBV3-1	TRBD2	TRBJ2-7	TGTGCCAGCAGCCCACTTGGGACTAGCGGGGGCCCCGATACCTACGAGCAGTACTTC	CASSPLGTSGGPDTYEQYF
many	TRBV29-1	.	TRBJ2-7	TGCAGCGTTGAACACTACCAGGGTTACGAGCAGTACTTC	CSVEHYQGYEQYF
many	TRBV20-1	TRBD1	TRBJ1-1	TGCAGTGCCCATGACAGGGCGAACACTGAAGCTTTCTTT	CSAHDRANTEAFF
many	TRBV29-1	.	TRBJ1-2	TGCAGCGTTGGCAGGGAGGATGGCTACACCTTC	CSVGREDGYTF
many	TRBV20-1	.	TRBJ1-5	TGCAGTGCGGGCCGGCTACGGGGACGAGGAAATCAGCCCCAGCATTTT	CSAGRLRGRGNQPQHF
many	TRBV18	.	TRBJ2-1	TGTGCCAGCTCGGCAATCGGGAATGAGCAGTTCTTC	CASSAIGNEQFF
many	TRBV7-9	.	TRBJ2-3	TGTGCCAGCAGCTCCCTAACAGGCCACGGGGGTACGCAGTATTTT	CASSSLTGHGGTQYF